The 2 T cell receptor beta chains below come from one sample, sequenced in a study of metastatic and nonmetastatic thyroid tumors. TCRdb used MiXCR to call clones anew from the PCR reads. The sample consists of 20,000 to 25,000 clones, approximately 13% of them appearing once. Patients had received no treatment of any kind before thyroid surgery. Sequencing was carried out using blood. Source of these receptors: a female donor with papillary thyroid cancer or a benign thyroid nodule (not recorded which). Some clones in this sample may be carry-over from other donors' samples.

This clone was picked up many times. V usage is TRBV19 and J usage is TRBJ1-5; tentatively, D is TRBD1 (5 bases). With 1 base removed from V and 4 bases from J, the gap between germline ends came to 8 bases. Germline assignment: CDR1 LNHDA and CDR2 SQIVND (reference sequence). The CDR3 sequence is 14 residues long. The CDR3 loop is CASSIGQGNQPQHF. Written as DNA, the CDR3 is TGTGCCAGTAGTATAGGTCAGGGAAATCAGCCCCAGCATTTT.

Ten or more counts support this clone. This sequence joins TRBV27 and TRBJ2-7, with TRBD1 as a possible D gene (5 bases). The CDR3 runs 13 residues. The germline CDR1 and CDR2 sequences are MNHEY and SMNVEV (reference sequence). With 3 bases removed from V and 5 bases from J, the gap between germline ends came to 11 bases. CDR3 in DNA: TGTGCCAGCAGTTTTAGGCAGGGTGACGAGCAGTACTTC. This gives the protein CASSFRQGDEQYF.